Below are 28 T cell receptor beta chains sequenced from a single sample in a study of blood T cell repertoires in COVID-19. Libraries were prepared by immunoSEQ multiplex PCR; TCRdb keeps only in-frame clonotypes and omits some of them. The sample contains under 400,000 clones, about 90% of which appear only once. Sequenced material: peripheral blood. The source is a woman aged 25 to 45 with COVID-19, enrolled during active disease.

This rearrangement joins TRBV7-9 to TRBJ2-1; weak D call: TRBD2 (5 bases). Germline assignment: CDR1 SEHNR and CDR2 FQNEAQ (reference sequence). V dropped 1 base and J dropped 7 bases, with 8 bases sitting between them. The CDR3 has 13 amino acids. CDR3 sequence (DNA): TGTGCCAGCAGCTTAGGTACGGGGAATGAGCAGTTCTTC. It codes for CASSLGTGNEQFF.

With respect to this clone: Other nucleotide sequences from this sample produce the same CDR3. The chain employs TRBV19 and TRBJ2-7; D perhaps matches TRBD2 (6 bases). V lost 3 bases, J lost 0 bases, and 12 bases lay in between. The CDR3 extends over 15 amino acids. Germline CDR1 is LNHDA and CDR2 is SQIVND (reference sequence). The CDR3 loop is CASSIQAGPSYEQYF. The CDR3 DNA sequence: TGTGCCAGTAGTATTCAAGCGGGCCCCTCCTACGAGCAGTACTTC.

This chain uses TRBV25-1 with TRBJ1-2; maybe TRBD1 (5 bases). CDR3 length equals 14 residues. Germline CDR1 is MGHDK and CDR2 is SYGVNS. Trimming shortened V by 4 bases and J by 7 bases, and 16 bases separated the two germline ends. CDR3 residues: CASSAAGGVGGYTF. The CDR3 DNA reads TGTGCCAGCAGTGCAGCGGGGGGGGTCGGTGGCTACACCTTC.

J is TRBJ1-2 and V is TRBV5-6, with 8 bases fitting TRBD1. This CDR3 has 14 residues. CDR1 is SGHDT and CDR2 is YYEEEE in the germline V gene. After removal of 4 bases from V and 4 bases from J, the junction contained 6 bases not matched to a gene. CDR3 amino acids: CASSPRGPSYGYTF. The CDR3 DNA reads as TGTGCCAGCAGCCCCAGGGGGCCGAGCTATGGCTACACCTTC. Using reference TRBV5-6 and TRBJ1-2 for the parts outside the CDR3, the full variable domain is DAGVTQSPTHLIKTRGQQVTLRCSPKSGHDTVSWYQQALGQGPQFIFQYYEEEERQRGNFPDRFSGHQFPNYSSELNVNALLLGDSALYLCASSPRGPSYGYTFGSGTRLTVV.

The rearrangement joins TRBV12-5 to TRBJ1-2; D is undetermined. Germline-derived CDR1 and CDR2 are LGHNT and FRNRAP. The CDR3 covers 13 residues. Deletions cut 3 bases from V and 8 bases from J, with 13 bases between. The CDR3: CASGLGGLVGYTF. In DNA form, the CDR3 reads TGTGCTAGTGGTTTAGGCGGGCTCGTCGGCTACACCTTC.

The V call is TRBV5-1, the J call TRBJ1-6; 9 nucleotides match TRBD1. The ends lost 0 bases at V and 5 bases at J; junction bases unmatched: 3. CDR3 length: 16 amino acids. Germline-derived CDR1 and CDR2 are SGHRS and YFSETQ. CDR3 DNA: TGCGCCAGCAGCTTGGATGGGACAGGGAATAATTCACCCCTCCACTTT. This gives the protein CASSLDGTGNNSPLHF.

The chain couples TRBV3-1 (or the pseudogene TRBV3-2) to TRBJ1-2; 8 bases match TRBD1. The CDR3 contains 16 residues. Looked up from germline, CDR1 is LGHDT and CDR2 is YNNKEL (reference sequence). V lost 1 base to trimming and J lost 2 bases; unmatched junction nucleotides: 6. The CDR3 is CASSQGPGGANYGYTF. CDR3 nucleotide sequence: TGTGCCAGCAGCCAAGGCCCAGGGGGCGCGAACTATGGCTACACCTTC.

This chain connects TRBV18 to TRBJ2-7; possible D gene TRBD1, 5 bases. The CDR3 contains 14 residues. The germline CDR1 and CDR2 sequences are KGHSH and LQKENI. Trimming took 3 bases from V and 6 from J, leaving 15 bases between them. CDR3 loop: CASSPRQGPGEQYF. The DNA of the CDR3 is TGTGCCAGCTCACCCCGCCAGGGTCCTGGCGAGCAGTACTTC.

The rearrangement joins TRBV9 to TRBJ2-3; tentatively, D is TRBD1 (7 bases). Looked up from germline, CDR1 is SGDLS and CDR2 is YYNGEE. Trimming pared 2 bases from V and 2 bases from J, leaving 12 bases between. This CDR3 has 15 amino acids. Here the CDR3 reads CASSVQGGATDTQYF. DNA of the CDR3: TGTGCCAGCAGCGTTCAGGGGGGAGCCACAGATACGCAGTATTTT.

V usage is TRBV7-3 and J usage is TRBJ2-5; D is unresolved. The CDR3 contains 13 residues. V was shortened by 4 bases and J by 6 bases, with 12 bases between the two germline ends. The germline V gene has CDR1 SGHTA and CDR2 FQGTGA. CDR3 loop: CASSSDPGQTQYF. DNA for the CDR3: TGTGCCAGCAGCTCAGACCCAGGCCAGACCCAGTACTTC.

This chain joins TRBV28 and TRBJ1-1; D is unclear. Germline loops: CDR1 MDHEN, CDR2 SYDVKM. V was shortened by 5 bases and J by 1 base, with 11 bases between the two germline ends. The CDR3 is 14 residues long. The CDR3: CASSNSPGNTEAFF. The CDR3 DNA follows: TGTGCCAGCAGTAATTCACCCGGGAACACTGAAGCTTTCTTT.

The chain is built from TRBV5-1 and TRBJ1-1; 10 bases match TRBD1. Germline V gene sequence: CDR1 SGHRS, CDR2 YFSETQ. This CDR3 region has 15 residues. The J segment lost 3 bases and the V segment lost 4 bases, leaving 6 bases of the junction unmatched. The CDR3 here is CASSIPTGGDTEAFF. The CDR3 DNA follows: TGCGCCAGCAGCATACCGACAGGGGGCGACACTGAAGCTTTCTTT.

This clone was detected once. The V gene is TRBV7-9, the J gene TRBJ2-7; 9 nucleotides line up with TRBD1. Germline loops: CDR1 SEHNR, CDR2 FQNEAQ (reference sequence). Trimming at V came to 4 bases and at J to 5 bases, leaving 9 bases not matched to a gene. This CDR3 has 15 residues. CDR3 sequence: CASSWGQGSVDEQYF. In DNA form, the CDR3 reads TGTGCCAGCAGCTGGGGACAGGGATCTGTCGACGAGCAGTACTTC. Supplemented by reference TRBV7-9 and TRBJ2-7, the full variable domain reads DTGVSQNPRHKITKRGQNVTFRCDPISEHNRLYWYRQTLGQGPEFLTYFQNEAQLEKSRLLSDRFSAERPKGSFSTLEIQRTEQGDSAMYLCASSWGQGSVDEQYFGPGTRLTVT.

The chain couples TRBV28 to TRBJ1-1; weak D call: TRBD1 (6 bases). The V and J ends lost 5 bases and 4 bases respectively, with 14 bases between them. Germline V gene sequence: CDR1 MDHEN, CDR2 SYDVKM. CDR3 size: 14 residues. CDR3 DNA: TGTGCCAGCAGTCCCTACAGGGACCCCACTGAAGCTTTCTTT. Its protein product is CASSPYRDPTEAFF.

CDR3 DNA sequence: TGTGCCAGTAGGGCCAGGGGGTTAAGCAATCAGCCCCAGCATTTT. Translated, it gives CASRARGLSNQPQHF. This chain connects TRBV19 to TRBJ1-5; 7 nucleotides match TRBD1. The V gene end was trimmed by 6 bases and the J gene end by 1 base; junction bases not matched to a gene: 6. CDR1 is LNHDA and CDR2 is SQIVND in the germline V gene (reference sequence). This CDR3 has 15 amino acids.

A single count supports this clone. This chain connects TRBV7-9 to TRBJ1-1; the D is unclear. Trimming removed 5 bases at V and 1 base at J, with 11 bases between. This CDR3 contains 14 residues. Germline CDR1 is SEHNR and CDR2 is FQNEAQ (reference sequence). CDR3 DNA: TGTGCCAGCAGCCCCCCCGACACGAACACTGAAGCTTTCTTT. It is translated as CASSPPDTNTEAFF.

This chain links TRBV2 with TRBJ1-2; 7 bases map to TRBD1. In germline, CDR1 is SNHLY, CDR2 FYNNEI. The CDR3 has 11 residues. Germline trimming cut 5 bases from V and 14 bases from J; bases unmatched to any gene: 8. The CDR3 nucleotides are TGTGCCAGCAGTTTAAGACAGGGTATTACCTTC. Amino acids: CASSLRQGITF.

The chain is built from TRBV3-1 (or the pseudogene TRBV3-2) and TRBJ1-5; TRBD1 aligns across 7 bases. V shed 4 bases, J shed 9 bases, and the junction held 9 bases outside the gene matches. The CDR3 sequence is 14 residues long. Germline V gives CDR1 LGHDT, CDR2 YNNKEL (reference sequence). The CDR3 DNA is TGTGCCAGCAGCCTCGGGGACAGCCGGAGGCCCCAGCATTTT. It yields the protein CASSLGDSRRPQHF.

The CDR3 here is CASSPVGLAVHYEQYF. Here the CDR3 DNA reads TGTGCCAGCAGCCCCGTCGGACTAGCGGTTCACTACGAGCAGTACTTC. This chain links TRBV7-2 with TRBJ2-7, with 10 bases aligning to TRBD2. Germline V gene sequence: CDR1 SGHTA, CDR2 FQGNSA. This CDR3 contains 16 residues. V lost 5 bases to trimming and J lost 3 bases; unmatched junction nucleotides: 10. Full variable domain (rest looked up from reference TRBV7-2 and TRBJ2-7): GAGVSQSPSNKVTEKGKDVELRCDPISGHTALYWYRQSLGQGLEFLIYFQGNSAPDKSGLPSDRFSAERTGGSVSTLTIQRTQQEDSAVYLCASSPVGLAVHYEQYFGPGTRLTVT.

This rearrangement joins TRBV9 to TRBJ2-1; 8 nucleotides match TRBD2. This CDR3 spans 15 amino acids. Germline values: CDR1 SGDLS, CDR2 YYNGEE. The V and J ends lost 5 bases and 2 bases, in that order; junction bases with no gene match: 6. CDR3 in amino acids: CASSYRLAPYNEQFF. CDR3 nucleotides: TGTGCCAGCAGTTACAGACTAGCGCCCTACAATGAGCAGTTCTTC.

The rearrangement joins TRBV7-9 to TRBJ1-2, with TRBD1 matching over 8 bases. V trimming: 4 bases; J trimming: 1 base; junction bases outside the gene matches: 14. CDR1 SEHNR and CDR2 FQNEAQ come from the germline V gene (reference sequence). This CDR3 is built from 18 residues. The CDR3 DNA follows: TGTGCCAGCAGCTCACACAGGGGGTCGCCAGGAATTAACTATGGCTACACCTTC. As protein: CASSSHRGSPGINYGYTF. Complete variable domain (other parts from reference TRBV7-9 and TRBJ1-2): DTGVSQNPRHKITKRGQNVTFRCDPISEHNRLYWYRQTLGQGPEFLTYFQNEAQLEKSRLLSDRFSAERPKGSFSTLEIQRTEQGDSAMYLCASSSHRGSPGINYGYTFGSGTRLTVV.

This clone has more than one count but fewer than ten. The chain carries TRBV29-1 and TRBJ1-1, with D unresolved. Germline V gene data show CDR1 as SQVTM and CDR2 as ANQGSEA. V shed 4 bases and J shed 0 bases, with 9 bases lying between them. CDR3 size: 13 residues. The CDR3, as DNA: TGCAGCGTTGTCGCAGACTTGAACACTGAAGCTTTCTTT. Protein product: CSVVADLNTEAFF.

V is TRBV19 and J is TRBJ1-5; D is uncertain. This CDR3 has 12 residues. Germline-derived CDR1 and CDR2 are LNHDA and SQIVND (reference sequence). The CDR3 loop is CAAGVSNQPQHF. The CDR3 nucleotides read TGTGCAGCCGGGGTTAGCAATCAGCCCCAGCATTTT.

The V and J genes are TRBV7-9 and TRBJ2-7; TRBD2 aligns across 8 bases. V shed 2 bases and J 2 bases; nucleotides not matched to a gene: 8. Germline CDR1 reads SEHNR; CDR2 reads FQNEAQ (reference sequence). CDR3 length equals 16 residues. The CDR3 DNA reads TGTGCCAGCAGCTTATTTTCCGGACTAGCAGCCTACGAGCAGTACTTC. Its protein is CASSLFSGLAAYEQYF.

The rearrangement uses TRBV11-3 and TRBJ2-1; possibly TRBD2 for D (5 bases). This CDR3 comprises 13 residues. V lost 4 bases and J lost 4, with 8 bases in between. Germline V CDR1 and CDR2: SGHNT, YENEEA. CDR3 sequence (DNA): TGTGCCAGCAGCTCGGACTTATACAATGAGCAGTTCTTC. Protein product: CASSSDLYNEQFF. Using reference TRBV11-3 and TRBJ2-1 for the parts outside the CDR3, the full variable domain is EAGVVQSPRYKIIEKKQPVAFWCNPISGHNTLYWYLQNLGQGPELLIRYENEEAVDDSQLPKDRFSAERLKGVDSTLKIQPAELGDSAVYLCASSSDLYNEQFFGPGTRLTVL.

This rearrangement joins TRBV6-5 to TRBJ2-2, with D unclear. From germline, CDR1 is MNHEY and CDR2 SVGAGI. Trimming stripped 4 bases from V and 5 bases from J, with 14 bases between. The CDR3 length is 15 residues. The CDR3 reads CASSSRSRLTGELFF. CDR3 nucleotides: TGTGCCAGCAGTTCCCGTTCCAGGTTGACCGGGGAGCTGTTTTTT.

V usage is TRBV19 and J usage is TRBJ1-4; tentative D call: TRBD1 (6 bases). Germline loops: CDR1 LNHDA, CDR2 SQIVND (reference sequence). The CDR3 has 16 amino acids. V was shortened by 7 bases and J by 10 bases, with 25 bases between the two germline ends. CDR3 coding DNA: TGTGCCAGTACCCTCTCGCAGGGACAAGGACGTGGAAAACTGTTTTTT. Translated: CASTLSQGQGRGKLFF.

The rearrangement uses TRBV29-1 and TRBJ1-5; D is uncertain. CDR3 length: 12 amino acids. Per germline, CDR1 SQVTM and CDR2 ANQGSEA. Trimming took 6 bases from V and 2 from J, leaving 8 bases between them. CDR3 in amino acids: CSVLTGNQPQHF. DNA of the CDR3: TGCAGCGTCTTAACAGGCAATCAGCCCCAGCATTTT.